The next 23 T cell receptor beta chains were all read from a single sample in a study of blood T cell repertoires in COVID-19. Clones were read by immunoSEQ multiplex PCR, and TCRdb kept only the in-frame ones, dropping some. The table lists 200,000 to 250,000 clones, about 85% of them singletons. The sequencing input was peripheral blood. The receptors derive from a young man with active or convalescent COVID-19.

V and J are TRBV5-8 and TRBJ2-3; TRBD2 might be the D (6 bases). The germline V gene has CDR1 SGHTS and CDR2 YDEGEE. Trimming left V 0 bases short and J 2 bases short, with 10 bases between. CDR3 length: 15 residues. The CDR3 is CASSLGDFDTDTQYF. CDR3 DNA sequence: TGTGCCAGCAGCTTGGGGGACTTTGACACAGATACGCAGTATTTT.

This clone occurred a few times. The chain joins TRBV7-8 to TRBJ1-4; D is perhaps TRBD1 (6 bases). Germline V gives CDR1 SGHVS, CDR2 FQNEAQ. This CDR3 region has 14 residues. Trimming removed 5 bases at V and 6 bases at J, with 13 bases between. This CDR3 is CASSLDSGHEKLFF. CDR3 in DNA: TGTGCCAGCAGCCTGGACAGCGGACATGAAAAACTGTTTTTT.

This chain uses TRBV19 with TRBJ1-4, with a weak D call TRBD1 (5 bases). The V gene lost 7 bases and the J gene lost 7 bases, with 13 bases spanning the gap. CDR1 and CDR2 from the germline V gene are LNHDA and SQIVND (reference sequence). The CDR3 consists of 13 residues. CDR3 residues: CASKGQGREKLFF. The CDR3 DNA follows: TGTGCCAGTAAAGGGCAGGGCCGTGAAAAACTGTTTTTT.

The V and J genes are TRBV5-1 and TRBJ1-3, with D tentatively TRBD1 (6 bases). CDR1 SGHRS and CDR2 YFSETQ come from the germline V gene. Trimming left V 0 bases short and J 6 bases short, with 10 bases between. This CDR3 comprises 14 residues. The DNA for the CDR3 is TGCGCCAGCAGCTTGGACCGGGGGGCAAACACCATATATTTT. Its protein is CASSLDRGANTIYF.

The chain combines TRBV9 with TRBJ1-2, with 7 bases lining up with TRBD1. V gave up 4 bases and J gave up 3 bases; unmatched junction bases: 15. Germline V gives CDR1 SGDLS, CDR2 YYNGEE. The CDR3 is 17 amino acids. DNA for the CDR3: TGTGCCAGCAGCCCCGAGGGGACAGTCCTTACGCACTATGGCTACACCTTC. This gives the protein CASSPEGTVLTHYGYTF.

The chain combines TRBV5-1 with TRBJ2-3, with TRBD1 matching 7 bases. This CDR3 is built from 15 residues. CDR1 and CDR2 from the germline V gene are SGHRS and YFSETQ. Trimming at V came to 4 bases and at J to 4 bases, leaving 9 bases not matched to a gene. This CDR3 is CASSRGTDPPDTQYF. CDR3 DNA sequence: TGCGCCAGCAGCAGAGGGACAGACCCCCCAGATACGCAGTATTTT.

At least ten counts were recorded for this clone. The chain recombines TRBV28 with TRBJ1-2; the match to TRBD1 covers 7 bases. The CDR3 spans 15 residues. Looked up from germline, CDR1 is MDHEN and CDR2 is SYDVKM. Losses at the gene ends were 3 bases for V and 2 bases for J; bases not matched to a gene: 6. The CDR3 DNA sequence: TGTGCCAGCAGTTTCCCGACAGGGAGCAACTATGGCTACACCTTC. Protein: CASSFPTGSNYGYTF.

The rearrangement links TRBV5-6 to TRBJ1-2; 7 positions agree with TRBD1. This CDR3 contains 13 residues. V lost 4 bases to trimming and J lost 4 bases; unmatched junction nucleotides: 4. Germline CDR1 reads SGHDT; CDR2 reads YYEEEE. The DNA for the CDR3 is TGTGCCAGCAGCGTCCGGGACAGCTATGGCTACACCTTC. Its protein is CASSVRDSYGYTF. The entire variable domain, with the rest obtained from reference TRBV5-6 and TRBJ1-2, is as follows: DAGVTQSPTHLIKTRGQQVTLRCSPKSGHDTVSWYQQALGQGPQFIFQYYEEEERQRGNFPDRFSGHQFPNYSSELNVNALLLGDSALYLCASSVRDSYGYTFGSGTRLTVV.

V and J are TRBV3-1 (or the pseudogene TRBV3-2) and TRBJ2-7, with 7 bases that match TRBD1. This CDR3 has 15 amino acids. J lost 2 bases, V lost 0 bases, and 4 bases had no gene match. Germline lookup yields CDR1 LGHDT and CDR2 YNNKEL (reference sequence). The CDR3: CASSQDGGQTYEQYF. The CDR3 DNA is TGTGCCAGCAGCCAAGATGGGGGACAGACCTACGAGCAGTACTTC.

The rearrangement links TRBV10-2 to TRBJ2-3; 8 bases agree with TRBD1. V trimming: 8 bases; J trimming: 7 bases; junction bases outside the gene matches: 11. Germline-derived CDR1 and CDR2 are WSHSY and SAAADI. This CDR3 contains 14 residues. The CDR3 bases are TGCGCCAGCGCCCGACAGGGGTGGGCGAATACGCAGTATTTT. Encoded protein: CASARQGWANTQYF.

This clone showed up just once. The chain has TRBV28 and TRBJ2-7; unclear D gene. The CDR3 is 14 residues long. Germline CDR1 is MDHEN and CDR2 is SYDVKM. The germline V and J ends were trimmed by 2 bases and 3 bases, with 11 bases remaining between them. CDR3 residues: CASSLVATYYEQYF. The CDR3 coding sequence is TGTGCCAGCAGTTTAGTCGCCACTTACTACGAGCAGTACTTC.

The chain carries TRBV2 and TRBJ1-6, with 10 bases that match TRBD1. This CDR3 is built from 14 residues. V shed 5 bases, J shed 10 bases, and the junction held 5 bases outside the gene matches. Germline CDR1 is SNHLY and CDR2 is FYNNEI. The CDR3 here is CASSLTGGRSPLHF. The CDR3 bases are TGTGCCAGCAGTTTGACAGGGGGCCGGTCACCCCTCCACTTT.

This chain connects TRBV25-1 to TRBJ1-2; D is ambiguous. The CDR3 is made up of 13 amino acids. V was pared by 5 bases and J by 8 bases, with 15 bases between. Germline V gives CDR1 MGHDK, CDR2 SYGVNS. In nucleotides, the CDR3 is TGTGCCAGCAGTTATGGGCTCGCGGGGGGCTACACCTTC. It codes for CASSYGLAGGYTF.

The rearrangement uses TRBV2 and TRBJ1-4; D is ambiguous. CDR1 is SNHLY, CDR2 FYNNEI, per germline. This CDR3 is built from 17 residues. V was pared by 3 bases and J by 0 bases, with 14 bases between. The CDR3 nucleotides are TGTGCCAGCAGTGATTCTGTACAAGAGGCAACTAATGAAAAACTGTTTTTT. This translates into CASSDSVQEATNEKLFF.

The chain links TRBV6-5 to TRBJ1-2; 8 nucleotides agree with TRBD1. Losses at the gene ends were 6 bases for V and 2 bases for J; bases not matched to a gene: 5. CDR1 is MNHEY and CDR2 is SVGAGI in the germline V gene. The CDR3 is 14 residues long. CDR3 region: CASRPGQANYGYTF. For the CDR3, the DNA is TGTGCCAGCAGACCGGGACAGGCAAACTATGGCTACACCTTC.

Only a few counts were recorded for this clone. The chain has TRBV7-2 and TRBJ1-6, with a tentative D call TRBD1 (5 bases). CDR1 is SGHTA and CDR2 is FQGNSA in the germline V gene. V lost 1 base to trimming and J lost 7 bases, with 8 bases between them. This CDR3 is 14 amino acids long. The CDR3 sequence: CASSLVSGNSPLHF. CDR3 bases: TGTGCCAGCAGCTTAGTGTCAGGGAATTCACCCCTCCACTTT.

The genes are TRBV24-1 and TRBJ2-2; 11 nucleotides match TRBD2. The germline V gene encodes CDR1 KGHDR and CDR2 SFDVKD. This CDR3 comprises 17 residues. V was clipped by 3 bases and J by 4 bases; unmatched bases: 6. CDR3 amino acids: CATSDPTSGASTGELFF. The CDR3 DNA reads as TGTGCCACCAGTGATCCGACTAGCGGGGCGTCCACCGGGGAGCTGTTTTTT.

The V and J genes are TRBV6-5 and TRBJ1-2; 8 bases line up with TRBD1. This CDR3 region has 15 residues. Trimming cost V 0 bases and J 4 bases; bases outside gene matches: 4. Germline lookup yields CDR1 MNHEY and CDR2 SVGAGI. The CDR3 is CASSYSRTGSYGYTF. The CDR3 DNA is TGTGCCAGCAGTTACTCGAGGACAGGGTCCTATGGCTACACCTTC.

V gene TRBV9 combines with J gene TRBJ1-1, with D tentatively TRBD1 (5 bases). The CDR3 covers 14 residues. The V gene lost 0 bases and the J gene lost 5 bases, with 11 bases spanning the gap. CDR1 is SGDLS, CDR2 YYNGEE, per germline. The CDR3: CASSVDSRGTEAFF. For the CDR3, the DNA is TGTGCCAGCAGCGTAGACTCCCGGGGGACTGAAGCTTTCTTT.

CDR3 residues: CASSPLDRGYEQYF. The CDR3, as DNA: TGCGCCAGCAGCCCCCTTGACAGGGGTTACGAGCAGTACTTC. The rearrangement uses TRBV4-1 and TRBJ2-7; 8 bases are a match to TRBD1. V was clipped by 4 bases and J by 4 bases; unmatched bases: 6. This CDR3 is built from 14 residues. Per germline, CDR1 MGHRA and CDR2 YSYEKL.

The V and J genes are TRBV5-1 and TRBJ1-2; 7 positions match TRBD1. V dropped 0 bases and J dropped 6; count of bases not matched to a gene: 2. There are 13 residues in the CDR3. In germline, CDR1 is SGHRS, CDR2 YFSETQ. CDR3 residues: CASSLGGGDGYTF. DNA of the CDR3: TGCGCCAGCAGCTTGGGAGGGGGCGATGGCTACACCTTC.

This clone showed up just once. The V call is TRBV7-2, the J call TRBJ2-1, with D perhaps matching TRBD2 (5 bases). Germline V lookup: CDR1 SGHTA, CDR2 FQGNSA. Trimming stripped 3 bases from V and 4 bases from J, with 13 bases between. This CDR3 has 15 residues. This chain's CDR3 is CASSFEAEPYNEQFF. CDR3 DNA sequence: TGTGCCAGCAGCTTCGAAGCGGAGCCATACAATGAGCAGTTCTTC. The full variable domain, completed using reference TRBV7-2 and TRBJ2-1, is GAGVSQSPSNKVTEKGKDVELRCDPISGHTALYWYRQSLGQGLEFLIYFQGNSAPDKSGLPSDRFSAERTGGSVSTLTIQRTQQEDSAVYLCASSFEAEPYNEQFFGPGTRLTVL.

This chain joins TRBV24-1 and TRBJ2-3; TRBD2 is a possible D gene (5 bases). This CDR3 spans 16 amino acids. The V end was cut by 7 bases, the J end by 3 bases, with 19 bases between. Germline values: CDR1 KGHDR, CDR2 SFDVKD. CDR3 protein: CATSPSLALGTDTQYF. CDR3 nucleotide sequence: TGTGCCACCAGCCCCTCTCTAGCACTCGGGACAGATACGCAGTATTTT.